The entry that follows covers one TCR beta chain sequence. Its specificity is unknown. The sample belongs to a study of T cells after posttransplantation cyclophosphamide. Profiling relied on immunoSEQ multiplex PCR, and the TCRdb table lists in-frame clones only, not all of them. The sample lists about 21,000 clones; 95% to 99% were seen once. Cells defined as naive were viable CD3+CD4+ or CD3+CD8+ and CCR7+CD45RA+CD45RO-CD95-CD27+CD28+. General study results and limits: After PTCy, TRB diversity resembled that of CNI/methotrexate controls.

V lost 8 bases, J lost 8 bases, and 18 bases lay in between. The CDR3 extends over 13 amino acids. Germline lookup yields CDR1 MDHEN and CDR2 SYDVKM. Sequenced input: naive CD8+ T cells sorted from PBMCs. V usage is TRBV28 and J usage is TRBJ1-2, with D unresolved. The sequence derives from a man in his forties in good health, CMV-negative, and a related stem cell transplant donor. CDR3 region: CASAQGGYSGYTF. For the CDR3, the DNA is TGTGCCAGCGCCCAAGGAGGGTACTCCGGCTACACCTTC.